The 20 T cell receptor beta chains listed next were all sequenced from one sample in a study of CD8 T cells in ankylosing spondylitis. TCRdb reprocessed the 5' RACE reads with MiXCR, giving one entry per CDR3 protein. The repertoire holds a few hundred thousand distinct CDR3 sequences, with around 7.6% as singletons. No antigen has been identified for these receptors. Whole-study results and caveats: A TCR beta motif made of roughly eight highly homologous variants seemed typical of ankylosing spondylitis blood.

The material sequenced was blood, either unsorted or a sorted T cell fraction (not recorded which). These TCRs come from a male donor with ankylosing spondylitis.

The chain recombines TRBV20-1 with TRBJ2-7, with 8 positions matching TRBD1. The CDR3 runs to 13 residues. Trimming removed 4 bases from V and 3 bases from J; junction bases left unmatched: 5. Germline loops: CDR1 DFQATT, CDR2 SNEGSKA (reference sequence). CDR3 region: CSAKRDRSYEQYF. The CDR3 DNA reads TGCAGTGCTAAAAGGGACAGGAGCTACGAGCAGTACTTC.

This clonotype occurred a few times. V gene TRBV28 combines with J gene TRBJ1-1; 10 bases align to TRBD1. Germline CDR1 is MDHEN and CDR2 is SYDVKM. Trimming cost V 11 bases and J 4 bases; bases outside gene matches: 7. The CDR3 has 13 amino acids. The CDR3 sequence is CAGRTGGSTEAFF. The CDR3 DNA reads TGTGCCGGTAGGACAGGGGGGAGCACTGAAGCTTTCTTT.

This clonotype was detected a few times. This chain connects TRBV5-1 to TRBJ2-7, with TRBD2 identical over 10 bases. The CDR3 has 14 amino acids. The V gene end was trimmed by 0 bases and the J gene end by 7 bases; junction bases not matched to a gene: 4. CDR1 SGHRS and CDR2 YFSETQ come from the germline V gene. CDR3 nucleotide sequence: TGCGCCAGCAGCTTGGGTGGGACTAGCGAAGAGCAGTACTTC. This encodes CASSLGGTSEEQYF. The whole variable domain, filled in from reference TRBV5-1 and TRBJ2-7, reads KAGVTQTPRYLIKTRGQQVTLSCSPISGHRSVSWYQQTPGQGLQFLFEYFSETQRNKGNFPGRFSGRQFSNSRSEMNVSTLELGDSALYLCASSLGGTSEEQYFGPGTRLTVT.

This clonotype was observed a few times. This chain connects TRBV7-2 to TRBJ2-3; 8 bases are shared with TRBD2. J lost 0 bases, V lost 2 bases, and 4 bases had no gene match. The germline gives CDR1 SGHTA, CDR2 FQGNSA. The CDR3 is made up of 16 amino acids. The CDR3 nucleotides read TGTGCCAGCAGCTTATTCGGGGGGGACAGCACAGATACGCAGTATTTT. It translates to CASSLFGGDSTDTQYF.

The chain is built from TRBV28 and TRBJ2-7, with D perhaps being TRBD1 or TRBD2 (6 bases each). Trimming stripped 7 bases from V and 3 bases from J, with 16 bases between. The CDR3 is 14 amino acids. CDR1 and CDR2 from the germline V gene are MDHEN and SYDVKM. The CDR3 loop reads CASTPGGGFYEQYF. In DNA, the CDR3 is TGTGCCAGCACCCCAGGAGGGGGATTCTACGAGCAGTACTTC.

This chain links TRBV7-2 with TRBJ1-2; the D gene is possibly TRBD1 (6 bases). V gave up 0 bases and J gave up 8 bases, with 16 bases separating them. Per the germline V gene, CDR1 is SGHTA and CDR2 is FQGNSA. The CDR3 is 15 residues long. DNA of the CDR3: TGTGCCAGCAGCTTAGCACCTCCAGGGGTCCCCGGCTACACCTTC. This codes for CASSLAPPGVPGYTF.

The V and J genes are TRBV7-9 and TRBJ2-6; D possibly corresponds to TRBD1 (6 bases). Per the germline V gene, CDR1 is SEHNR and CDR2 is FQNEAQ (reference sequence). The CDR3 contains 17 residues. Between the trimmed V and J ends, which lost 8 bases and 2 bases, there was a span of 19 bases. The CDR3 DNA reads as TGTGCCAGCCCCAGACAGGTAAAGGTACCTGGGGCCAACGTCCTGACTTTC. Translation gives CASPRQVKVPGANVLTF.

This clonotype has a handful of counts. The chain recombines TRBV18 with TRBJ1-2; TRBD1 is a possible D gene (6 bases). CDR1 is KGHSH, CDR2 LQKENI, per germline. V gave up 2 bases and J gave up 0 bases, with 13 bases separating them. This CDR3 spans 16 amino acids. The CDR3 region is CASSPVAGASNYGYTF. The CDR3, as DNA: TGTGCCAGCTCACCAGTGGCAGGGGCGTCTAACTATGGCTACACCTTC.

This clonotype has more than one count but fewer than ten. V usage is TRBV15 and J usage is TRBJ2-7; 13 bases map to TRBD2. Germline CDR1 is LNHNV and CDR2 is YYDKDF (reference sequence). Unmatched junction bases numbered 2, after V lost 0 bases and J lost 6 bases. The CDR3 contains 15 residues. CDR3 DNA sequence: TGTGCCACCAGCAGAGAACTAGCGGGAGGGGCCGAGCAGTACTTC. It specifies CATSRELAGGAEQYF.

This clonotype was detected a few times. The rearrangement links TRBV6-2 or TRBV6-3 to TRBJ2-7; TRBD1 or TRBD2 may be the D gene (5 bases each). The CDR3 spans 14 residues. Germline values: CDR1 MNHEY, CDR2 SVGEGT. V lost 0 bases and J 0 bases, leaving 6 bases between the germline ends. CDR3 in amino acids: CASSYSRGSYEQYF. DNA of the CDR3: TGTGCCAGCAGTTACTCGAGGGGCTCCTACGAGCAGTACTTC.

In this sample, this clonotype turned up many times. This chain links TRBV20-1 with TRBJ2-1; possible D gene TRBD2, 5 bases. This CDR3 is 10 amino acids long. From germline, CDR1 is DFQATT and CDR2 SNEGSKA (reference sequence). Trimming cost V 6 bases and J 9 bases, with 9 bases left between them. CDR3 amino acids: CSAREGEQFF. The CDR3 DNA follows: TGCAGTGCCCGGGAAGGTGAGCAGTTCTTC.

This clonotype came up once. The genes are TRBV10-3 and TRBJ2-7, with TRBD1 matching 9 bases. Per germline, CDR1 ENHRY and CDR2 SYGVKD. This CDR3 spans 15 amino acids. Trimming took 0 bases from V and 5 from J; bases not matched to a gene: 5. DNA for the CDR3: TGTGCCATCAGTGAGTCGGGGACAGGGAACCACGAGCAGTACTTC. Translating it yields CAISESGTGNHEQYF.

J is TRBJ2-5 and V is TRBV6-1, with TRBD1 matching over 7 bases. This CDR3 is 13 amino acids long. V lost 4 bases to trimming and J lost 4 bases; unmatched junction nucleotides: 3. Germline V CDR1 and CDR2: MNHNS, SASEGT. This CDR3 reads CASSGGQVETQYF. The CDR3 DNA follows: TGTGCCAGCAGTGGAGGACAGGTAGAGACCCAGTACTTC.

This clonotype has ten or more counts. V and J are TRBV11-2 and TRBJ2-2, with 12 nucleotides matching TRBD2. Losses at the gene ends were 5 bases for V and 3 bases for J; bases not matched to a gene: 10. The germline gives CDR1 SGHAT, CDR2 FQNNGV. The CDR3 runs to 18 residues. The CDR3 nucleotides read TGTGCCAGCAGCCGTATTCCCGGGACTAGCGGGCACACCGGGGAGCTGTTTTTT. Its translation: CASSRIPGTSGHTGELFF.

This clonotype was counted between two and nine times. The chain recombines TRBV11-2 with TRBJ2-2; D is possibly TRBD2 (6 bases). The V end lost 2 bases, the J end lost 1 base, and 17 bases lay between the germline ends. The CDR3 is 18 amino acids. Germline CDR1 and CDR2: SGHAT and FQNNGV. DNA of the CDR3: TGTGCCAGCAGCTTAAAGGCCCCACTAGCACAGAACACCGGGGAGCTGTTTTTT. Its protein is CASSLKAPLAQNTGELFF.

This clonotype came up a few times. The CDR3 is CASSPGLFSYNEQFF. CDR3 coding DNA: TGTGCCAGCAGCCCGGGACTTTTCTCCTACAATGAGCAGTTCTTC. The V and J genes are TRBV7-8 and TRBJ2-1; a weak D match, TRBD2 (6 bases). The CDR3 consists of 15 residues. Germline V gene lookup returns CDR1 SGHVS and CDR2 FQNEAQ. Trimming cost V 5 bases and J 0 bases, with 11 bases left between them.

The chain links TRBV11-3 to TRBJ1-1; D uncertain. V dropped 0 bases and J dropped 6 bases, with 8 bases sitting between them. This CDR3 is built from 13 residues. Germline V gene lookup returns CDR1 SGHNT and CDR2 YENEEA. CDR3 residues: CASSLDPGSEAFF. CDR3 sequence (DNA): TGTGCCAGCAGCTTAGATCCGGGGTCTGAAGCTTTCTTT.

V is TRBV18 and J is TRBJ2-4; the match to TRBD2 covers 15 bases. This CDR3 is built from 16 residues. Germline loops: CDR1 KGHSH, CDR2 LQKENI. V lost 2 bases and J lost 7; bases outside the gene matches: 3. Here the CDR3 reads CASSPGLAGGSNIQYF. CDR3 bases: TGTGCCAGCTCACCAGGACTAGCGGGAGGGAGTAACATTCAGTACTTC.

This clonotype has at least ten counts. This chain connects TRBV7-2 to TRBJ2-1; no firm D call. Trimming pared 1 base from V and 4 bases from J, leaving 11 bases between. The CDR3 length is 15 residues. CDR1 is SGHTA, CDR2 FQGNSA, per germline. For the CDR3, the DNA is TGTGCCAGCAGCTTAGTACGGTCAGAGTACAATGAGCAGTTCTTC. It specifies CASSLVRSEYNEQFF. Together with reference TRBV7-2 and TRBJ2-1, the CDR3 gives the full variable domain: GAGVSQSPSNKVTEKGKDVELRCDPISGHTALYWYRQSLGQGLEFLIYFQGNSAPDKSGLPSDRFSAERTGGSVSTLTIQRTQQEDSAVYLCASSLVRSEYNEQFFGPGTRLTVL.

This clonotype was detected only a few times. The chain combines TRBV20-1 with TRBJ2-1, with TRBD2 as a possible D gene (6 bases). The length of the CDR3 is 14 residues. CDR1 is DFQATT, CDR2 SNEGSKA, per germline (reference sequence). Trimming took 1 base from V and 6 from J, leaving 13 bases between them. In DNA, the CDR3 is TGCAGTGCTAGAGGCGGGAAAATGGCCAATGAGCAGTTCTTC. It specifies CSARGGKMANEQFF.